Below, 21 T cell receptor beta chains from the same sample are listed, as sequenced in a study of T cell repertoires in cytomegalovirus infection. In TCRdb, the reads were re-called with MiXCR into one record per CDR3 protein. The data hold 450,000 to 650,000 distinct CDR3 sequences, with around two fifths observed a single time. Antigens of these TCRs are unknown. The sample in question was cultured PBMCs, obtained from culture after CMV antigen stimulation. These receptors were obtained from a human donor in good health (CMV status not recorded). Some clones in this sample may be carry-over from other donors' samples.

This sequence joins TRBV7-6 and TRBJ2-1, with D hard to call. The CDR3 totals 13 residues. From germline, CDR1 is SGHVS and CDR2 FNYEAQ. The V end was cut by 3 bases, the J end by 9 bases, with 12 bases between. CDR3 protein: CASSLTGNGEQFF. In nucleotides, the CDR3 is TGTGCCAGCAGCTTGACCGGCAACGGTGAGCAGTTCTTC.

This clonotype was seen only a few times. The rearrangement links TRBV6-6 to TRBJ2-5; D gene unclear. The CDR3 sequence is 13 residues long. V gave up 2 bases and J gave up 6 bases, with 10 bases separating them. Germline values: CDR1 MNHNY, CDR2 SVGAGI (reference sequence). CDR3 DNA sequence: TGTGCCAGCAGTTACGACCCGGAGCAGACCCAGTACTTC. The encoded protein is CASSYDPEQTQYF.

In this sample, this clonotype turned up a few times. CDR3 protein: CASSYGRDSSTDTQYF. The CDR3 DNA is TGTGCCAGCAGTTACGGGCGGGATTCCTCCACAGATACGCAGTATTTT. The J gene is TRBJ2-3, the V gene TRBV6-2 or TRBV6-3; maybe TRBD2 (6 bases). CDR1 is MNHEY and CDR2 is SVGEGT in the germline V gene. V was pared by 2 bases and J by 2 bases, with 14 bases between. The CDR3 has 16 residues.

CDR3 nucleotides: TGTGCCAGTAGTATTAGGGGGAGGACAGGAGACAATGAGCAGTTCTTC. Residues: CASSIRGRTGDNEQFF. This rearrangement joins TRBV19 to TRBJ2-1; D might be TRBD1 (7 bases). The CDR3 is 16 residues long. V gave up 3 bases and J gave up 5 bases, with 17 bases separating them. Germline CDR1 and CDR2: LNHDA and SQIVND (reference sequence).

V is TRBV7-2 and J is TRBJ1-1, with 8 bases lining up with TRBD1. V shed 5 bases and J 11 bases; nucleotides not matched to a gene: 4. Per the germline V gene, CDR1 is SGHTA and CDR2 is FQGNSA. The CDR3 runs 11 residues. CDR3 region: CASSLDRVAFF. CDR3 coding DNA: TGTGCCAGCAGCCTGGACAGGGTCGCTTTCTTT.

CDR3 loop: CASSRQGEDEQFF. The CDR3 DNA is TGTGCCAGCAGCCGCCAGGGCGAGGATGAGCAGTTCTTC. This chain uses TRBV28 with TRBJ2-1; weak D call: TRBD1 (5 bases). From germline, CDR1 is MDHEN and CDR2 SYDVKM. The V and J ends lost 6 bases and 8 bases respectively, with 14 bases between them. CDR3 length equals 13 residues.

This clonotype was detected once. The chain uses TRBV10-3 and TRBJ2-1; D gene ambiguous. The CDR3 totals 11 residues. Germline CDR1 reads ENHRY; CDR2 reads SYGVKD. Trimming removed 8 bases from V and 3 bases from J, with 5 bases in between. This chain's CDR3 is CAIGNYNEQFF. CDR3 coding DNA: TGTGCCATCGGGAACTACAATGAGCAGTTCTTC.

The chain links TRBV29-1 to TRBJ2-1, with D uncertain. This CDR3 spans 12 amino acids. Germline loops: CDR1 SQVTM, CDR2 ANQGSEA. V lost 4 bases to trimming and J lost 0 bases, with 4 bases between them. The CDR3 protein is CSVVSSYNEQFF. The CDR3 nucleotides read TGCAGCGTTGTTAGCTCCTACAATGAGCAGTTCTTC.

CDR3 amino acids: CASSIYGGPHYEQYF. CDR3 DNA sequence: TGTGCCAGCAGCATATACGGGGGACCCCACTACGAGCAGTACTTC. V usage is TRBV28 and J usage is TRBJ2-7; D is possibly TRBD2 (6 bases). CDR3 length: 15 residues. In germline, CDR1 is MDHEN, CDR2 SYDVKM. V lost 6 bases to trimming and J lost 3 bases, with 18 bases between them.

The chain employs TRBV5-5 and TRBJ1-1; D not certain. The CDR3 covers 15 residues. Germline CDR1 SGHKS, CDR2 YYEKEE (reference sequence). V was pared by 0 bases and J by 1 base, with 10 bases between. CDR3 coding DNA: TGTGCCAGCAGCTTGGGGGCGTTGAGGAACACTGAAGCTTTCTTT. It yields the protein CASSLGALRNTEAFF.

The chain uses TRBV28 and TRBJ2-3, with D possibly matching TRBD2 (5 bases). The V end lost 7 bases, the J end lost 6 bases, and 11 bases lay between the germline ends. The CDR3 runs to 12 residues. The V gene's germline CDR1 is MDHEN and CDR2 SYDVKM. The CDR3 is CASNGDGDTQYF. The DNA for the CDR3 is TGTGCCAGCAACGGGGATGGTGATACGCAGTATTTT.

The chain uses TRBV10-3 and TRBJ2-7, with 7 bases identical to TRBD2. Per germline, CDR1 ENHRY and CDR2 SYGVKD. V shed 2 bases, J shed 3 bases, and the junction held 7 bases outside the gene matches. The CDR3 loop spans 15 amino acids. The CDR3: CAISEPLADLYEQYF. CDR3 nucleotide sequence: TGTGCCATCAGTGAGCCTCTAGCGGACCTCTACGAGCAGTACTTC.

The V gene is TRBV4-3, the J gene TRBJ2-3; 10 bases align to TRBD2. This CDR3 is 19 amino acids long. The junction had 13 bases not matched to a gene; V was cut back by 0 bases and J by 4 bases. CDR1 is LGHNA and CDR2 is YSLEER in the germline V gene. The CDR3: CASSQDRGRPSGRSDTQYF. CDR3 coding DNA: TGCGCCAGCAGCCAAGACAGGGGGCGGCCTAGCGGGAGATCAGATACGCAGTATTTT.

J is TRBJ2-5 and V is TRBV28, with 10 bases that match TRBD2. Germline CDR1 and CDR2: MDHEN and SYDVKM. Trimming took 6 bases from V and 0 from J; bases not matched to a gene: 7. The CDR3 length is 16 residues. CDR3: CASSKLAGLNQETQYF. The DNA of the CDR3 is TGTGCCAGCAGCAAACTAGCGGGACTAAACCAAGAGACCCAGTACTTC. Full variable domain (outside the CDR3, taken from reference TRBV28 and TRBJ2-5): DVKVTQSSRYLVKRTGEKVFLECVQDMDHENMFWYRQDPGLGLRLIYFSYDVKMKEKGDIPEGYSVSREKKERFSLILESASTNQTSMYLCASSKLAGLNQETQYFGPGTRLLVL.

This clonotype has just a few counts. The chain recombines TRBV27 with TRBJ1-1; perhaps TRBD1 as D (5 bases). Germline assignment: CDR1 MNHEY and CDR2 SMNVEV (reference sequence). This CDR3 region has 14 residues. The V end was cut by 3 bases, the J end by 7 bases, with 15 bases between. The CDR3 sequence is CASSFSGLGVEAFF. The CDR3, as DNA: TGTGCCAGCAGTTTCTCGGGACTGGGTGTTGAAGCTTTCTTT.

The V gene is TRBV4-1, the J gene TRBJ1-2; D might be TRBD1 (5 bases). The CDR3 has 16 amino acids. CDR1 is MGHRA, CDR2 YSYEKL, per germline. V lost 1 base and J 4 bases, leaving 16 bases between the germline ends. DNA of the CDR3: TGCGCCAGCAGCCAAGGGAGAGGGGCGTTTGGCTATGGCTACACCTTC. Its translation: CASSQGRGAFGYGYTF.

The CDR3 DNA reads TGTGCCAGCAGCGAAGCCCAGAGCGAGGATACGCAGTATTTT. It specifies CASSEAQSEDTQYF. V usage is TRBV7-9 and J usage is TRBJ2-3; D is uncertain. Between the trimmed V and J ends, which lost 5 bases and 6 bases, there was a span of 15 bases. The CDR3 spans 14 residues. Germline values: CDR1 SEHNR, CDR2 FQNEAQ (reference sequence).

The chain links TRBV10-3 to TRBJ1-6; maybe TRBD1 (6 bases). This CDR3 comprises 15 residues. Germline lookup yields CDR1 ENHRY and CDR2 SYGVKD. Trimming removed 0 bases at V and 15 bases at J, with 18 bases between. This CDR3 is CAISESSMTGPFLHF. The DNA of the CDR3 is TGTGCCATCAGTGAGTCGTCCATGACAGGCCCTTTCCTCCACTTT.

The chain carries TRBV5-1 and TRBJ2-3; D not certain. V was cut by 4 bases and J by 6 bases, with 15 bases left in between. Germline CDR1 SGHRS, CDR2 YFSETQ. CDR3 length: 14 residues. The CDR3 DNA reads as TGCGCCAGCAGCCCGGTGAGGCCCGGGGATACGCAGTATTTT. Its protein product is CASSPVRPGDTQYF.

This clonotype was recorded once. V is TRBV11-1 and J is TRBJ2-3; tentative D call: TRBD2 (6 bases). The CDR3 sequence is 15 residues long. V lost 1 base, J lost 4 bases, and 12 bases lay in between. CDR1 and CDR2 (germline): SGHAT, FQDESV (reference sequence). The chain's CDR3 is CASSLVGDSPDTQYF. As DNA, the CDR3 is TGTGCCAGCAGCTTAGTAGGGGACTCCCCAGATACGCAGTATTTT.

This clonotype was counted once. The CDR3: CASSLAGTATGELFF. The CDR3 DNA reads TGTGCCAGCAGCTTGGCAGGGACAGCAACCGGGGAGCTGTTTTTT. The chain combines TRBV5-4 with TRBJ2-2, with 7 bases that match TRBD1. The V and J ends lost 0 bases and 5 bases, in that order; junction bases with no gene match: 4. Per the germline V gene, CDR1 is SGHNT and CDR2 is YYREEE (reference sequence). The CDR3 runs 15 residues.